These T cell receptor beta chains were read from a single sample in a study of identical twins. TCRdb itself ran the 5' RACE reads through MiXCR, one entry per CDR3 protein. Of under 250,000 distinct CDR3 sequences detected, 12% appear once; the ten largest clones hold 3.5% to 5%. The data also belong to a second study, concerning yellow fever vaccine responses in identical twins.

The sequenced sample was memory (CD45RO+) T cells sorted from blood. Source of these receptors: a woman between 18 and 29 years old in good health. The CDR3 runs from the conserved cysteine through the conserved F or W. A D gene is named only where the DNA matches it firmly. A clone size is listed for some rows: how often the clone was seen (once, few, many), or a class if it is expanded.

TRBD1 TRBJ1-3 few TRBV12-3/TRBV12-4 CASSPGQGAVSGNTIYF TGTGCCAGCAGTCCCGGACAGGGGGCGGTCTCTGGAAACACCATATATTTT
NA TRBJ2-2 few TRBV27 CASSFQRNTGELFF TGTGCCAGCAGTTTCCAGAGGAACACCGGGGAGCTGTTTTTT
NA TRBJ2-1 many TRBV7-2 CASSSRGLSNEQFF TGTGCCAGCAGTTCGCGGGGGCTTTCCAATGAGCAGTTCTTC
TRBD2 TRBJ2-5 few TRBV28 CASSPWGLAGGGQETQYF TGTGCCAGCAGTCCGTGGGGACTAGCGGGTGGGGGGCAAGAGACCCAGTACTTC
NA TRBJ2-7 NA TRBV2 CASRKLTGTNSEQYF TGTGCCAGCAGAAAGTTGACAGGGACTAACTCCGAGCAGTACTTC
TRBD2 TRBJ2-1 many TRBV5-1 CASIQVAGAYNEQFF TGCGCCAGCATACAAGTAGCGGGAGCCTACAATGAGCAGTTCTTC
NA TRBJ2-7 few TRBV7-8 CASSQVLGDEQYF TGTGCCAGCAGCCAAGTATTGGGCGACGAGCAGTACTTC
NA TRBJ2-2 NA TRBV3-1 CATSRDAGLTNTGELFF TGTGCCACCAGCCGAGATGCGGGACTTACAAACACCGGGGAGCTGTTTTTT
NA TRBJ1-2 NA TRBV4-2 CASSQGARQAEEGGYTF TGTGCCAGCAGCCAAGGTGCGAGACAGGCAGAAGAAGGTGGCTACACCTTC
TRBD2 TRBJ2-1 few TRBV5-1 CASSLGAGGRSYNEQFF TGCGCCAGCAGCTTGGGTGCGGGAGGTCGCTCCTACAATGAGCAGTTCTTC
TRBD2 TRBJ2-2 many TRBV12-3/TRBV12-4 CASSLGLATGELFF TGTGCCAGCAGTTTGGGACTAGCCACCGGGGAGCTGTTTTTT
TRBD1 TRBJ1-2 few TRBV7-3 CASSLRQGAGYTF TGTGCCAGCAGCTTACGACAGGGGGCTGGCTACACCTTC
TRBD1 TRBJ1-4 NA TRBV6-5 CASKDREKLFF TGTGCCAGCAAGGACAGGGAAAAACTGTTTTTT
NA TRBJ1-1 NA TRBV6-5 CASSYSGGGYTEAFF TGTGCCAGCAGTTACTCCGGGGGTGGGTACACTGAAGCTTTCTTT
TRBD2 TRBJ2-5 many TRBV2 CASSARGLAQETQYF TGTGCCAGCAGTGCCAGGGGACTAGCCCAAGAGACCCAGTACTTC
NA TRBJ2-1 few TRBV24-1 CATSDFGGEQFF TGTGCCACCAGTGATTTTGGGGGTGAGCAGTTCTTC
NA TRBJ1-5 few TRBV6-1 CASTQDPGRNQPQHF TGTGCCAGCACCCAAGATCCAGGCCGAAATCAGCCCCAGCATTTT
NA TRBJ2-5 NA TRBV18 CASSPQGLETQYF TGTGCCAGCTCACCACAGGGTCTTGAGACCCAGTACTTC
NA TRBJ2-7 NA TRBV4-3 CASSQGRVSSYEQYF TGCGCCAGCAGCCAAGGCAGGGTTAGCTCCTACGAGCAGTACTTC
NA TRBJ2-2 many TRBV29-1 CSVASRTGELFF TGCAGCGTTGCTAGCCGGACCGGGGAGCTGTTTTTT
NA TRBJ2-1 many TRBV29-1 CSAPTANEQFF TGCAGCGCCCCGACCGCCAATGAGCAGTTCTTC
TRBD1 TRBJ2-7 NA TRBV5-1 CASSTWAGTGGEQYF TGCGCCAGCAGCACCTGGGCGGGGACAGGGGGCGAGCAGTACTTC
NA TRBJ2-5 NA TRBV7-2 CASSFPKETQYF TGTGCCAGCAGCTTCCCTAAAGAGACCCAGTACTTC
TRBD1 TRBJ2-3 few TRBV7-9 CASSSGDRGLTDTQYF TGTGCCAGCAGCTCGGGGGACAGGGGGCTCACAGATACGCAGTATTTT
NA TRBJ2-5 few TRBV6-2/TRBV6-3 CASRKETQYF TGTGCCAGCAGAAAAGAGACCCAGTACTTC
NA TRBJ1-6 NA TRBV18 CASSPRAGVYNSPLHF TGTGCCAGCTCACCACGGGCAGGGGTCTATAATTCACCCCTCCACTTT
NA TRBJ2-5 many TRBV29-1 CSVRAQSETQYF TGCAGCGTTCGGGCTCAATCGGAGACCCAGTACTTC
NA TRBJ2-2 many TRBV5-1 CASSLVLTGELFF TGCGCCAGCAGCTTGGTTCTCACCGGGGAGCTGTTTTTT
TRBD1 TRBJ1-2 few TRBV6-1 CASSELGTGTGYTF TGTGCCAGCAGCGAACTAGGGACAGGGACTGGCTACACCTTC
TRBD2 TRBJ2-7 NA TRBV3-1 CASSLLGGAGEQYF TGTGCCAGCAGCTTGTTGGGAGGGGCGGGCGAGCAGTACTTC
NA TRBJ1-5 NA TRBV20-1 CSAVEEGNQPQHF TGCAGTGCTGTCGAGGAGGGCAATCAGCCCCAGCATTTT
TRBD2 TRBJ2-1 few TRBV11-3 CASSLREGQSEEQFF TGTGCCAGCAGCTTGAGGGAGGGCCAATCGGAAGAGCAGTTCTTC
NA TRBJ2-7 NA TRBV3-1 CASSRGVWAVSYEQYF TGTGCCAGCAGCCGGGGGGTATGGGCTGTATCCTACGAGCAGTACTTC
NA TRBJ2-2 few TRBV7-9 CASSRHRSGNTGELFF TGTGCCAGCAGCCGGCACCGTTCGGGGAACACCGGGGAGCTGTTTTTT
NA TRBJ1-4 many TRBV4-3 CASSQVVLGEKLFF TGCGCCAGCAGCCAAGTGGTACTGGGTGAAAAACTGTTTTTT
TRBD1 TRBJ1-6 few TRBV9 CASSAGQDKGTLHF TGTGCCAGCAGCGCAGGACAGGACAAGGGGACCCTCCACTTT
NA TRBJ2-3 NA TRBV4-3 CASSQGSGAPLDTQYF TGCGCCAGCAGCCAAGGATCAGGGGCACCCCTGGATACGCAGTATTTT
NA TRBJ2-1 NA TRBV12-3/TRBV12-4 CASSPWRSYNEQFF TGTGCCAGCAGTCCGTGGCGCTCCTACAATGAGCAGTTCTTC
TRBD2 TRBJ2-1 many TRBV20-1 CSARDPTSGSSGEQFF TGCAGTGCTAGAGACCCGACTAGCGGGAGTTCTGGTGAGCAGTTCTTC
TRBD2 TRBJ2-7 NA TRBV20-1 CSARDIDSGTSGDSYEQYF TGCAGTGCTAGAGATATCGACTCCGGGACTAGCGGGGATTCCTACGAGCAGTACTTC
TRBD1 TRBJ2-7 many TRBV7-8 CASSSNRGSYEQYF TGTGCCAGCAGCTCCAACAGGGGCTCCTACGAGCAGTACTTC
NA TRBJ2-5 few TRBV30 CAWSGGGGQETQYF TGTGCCTGGAGTGGTGGTGGGGGACAAGAGACCCAGTACTTC
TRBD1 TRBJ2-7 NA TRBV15 CATSRGSAGGVEQYF TGTGCCACCAGCAGAGGATCGGCAGGGGGTGTAGAGCAGTACTTC